This T cell receptor (beta chain) was documented in a study of blood T cell repertoires in COVID-19. Per the study methods: Amplifying reference gene primers gave estimates of nucleated cell counts. The repertoire was sequenced with immunoSEQ multiplex PCR; TCRdb's copy has only in-frame clones and lacks some. V and J calls and clone size come straight from that table; D and trimming were deduced from the DNA. The sample has about 200,000 clones; roughly 84% are singletons. Trimming pared 7 bases from V and 5 bases from J, leaving 15 bases between. The CDR3 runs 13 residues. The germline V gene encodes CDR1 MDHEN and CDR2 SYDVKM.

The gene calls are TRBV28 and TRBJ2-7, with D perhaps matching TRBD2 (5 bases). This receptor was obtained from a man aged 35 to 55 with active or convalescent COVID-19. Sequencing was performed on peripheral blood. The CDR3 protein is CASKLEGYNEQYF. In nucleotides, the CDR3 is TGTGCCAGCAAATTAGAGGGTTACAACGAGCAGTACTTC.